Listed below are T cell receptor beta chains from one sample, sequenced in a study of CXCR3-negative and CXCR3-positive naive CD8 T cells. TCRdb reprocessed the 5' RACE reads and reports one entry per CDR3 protein, with no DNA. The sample spans under 55,000 distinct CDR3 sequences; the ten largest clones claim around 10%. The sample consisted of memory CD8+ T cells from blood. The receptors originated from a human donor in good health. Some clones in this sample may be carry-over from other donors' samples. CDR3s include the opening cysteine and the closing phenylalanine or tryptophan. For some rows the clone size is stated as once, few or many, or as a class when expanded; others skip it.

J | V | length | size | CDR3
TRBJ2-2 | TRBV4-3 | 15 | NA | CASSQEFRIPGELFF
TRBJ1-5 | TRBV18 | 13 | NA | CASSPPMGQPQHF
TRBJ2-7 | TRBV2 | 12 | NA | CASRAGSYEQYF
TRBJ2-7 | TRBV7-9 | 13 | NA | CASSPEGTYEQYF
TRBJ2-5 | TRBV7-9 | 19 | NA | CASSTTSGGANPFQETQYF
TRBJ2-7 | TRBV21-1 | 16 | NA | CASSGPRGVVFYEQYF
TRBJ2-7 | TRBV28 | 13 | large | CASRNQGGDEQYF
TRBJ2-1 | TRBV4-2 | 13 | NA | CASSQGGNMPEFF
TRBJ1-1 | TRBV29-1 | 12 | NA | CSTLTAGTEAFF
TRBJ1-1 | TRBV5-1 | 14 | NA | CASRRQGCCTEAFF
TRBJ2-1 | TRBV7-8 | 20 | NA | CASSLRWNSRDEASYNEQFF
TRBJ2-5 | TRBV2 | 13 | NA | CASWDGVQETQYF
TRBJ2-7 | TRBV6-5 | 11 | NA | CASSTTVEQYF
TRBJ2-1 | TRBV28 | 12 | NA | CASSFIYNEQFF
TRBJ1-5 | TRBV20-1 | 13 | NA | CSARDEEYQPQHF
TRBJ2-1 | TRBV6-1 | 15 | NA | CASSPGAIGIDEQFF
TRBJ2-4 | TRBV29-1 | 15 | NA | CSVAGGPIAKNIQYF
TRBJ1-1 | TRBV7-9 | 13 | NA | CASSLVRSPEAFF
TRBJ2-5 | TRBV20-1 | 21 | NA | CSARGLDGLAGGPGMVETQYF
TRBJ2-3 | TRBV18 | 17 | NA | CASSQIGQGVNTDTQYF
TRBJ2-7 | TRBV7-8 | 15 | NA | CASSASGGMAYEQYF
TRBJ1-1 | TRBV29-1 | 11 | NA | CSVGFGVEAFF
TRBJ2-7 | TRBV29-1 | 12 | NA | CSVEREGYEQYF
TRBJ2-2 | TRBV5-5 | 14 | NA | CASSLASGVEELFF
TRBJ2-1 | TRBV11-2 | 15 | NA | CASSLARLSYNEQFF
TRBJ2-7 | TRBV12-3/TRBV12-4 | 14 | NA | CASSLSAATYEQYF
TRBJ1-4 | TRBV28 | 15 | NA | CASSPGNATNEKLFF
TRBJ2-7 | TRBV5-1 | 15 | NA | CASSPGLAGSYEQYF
TRBJ2-7 | TRBV7-9 | 14 | NA | CASSLDPGAYEQYF
TRBJ1-2 | TRBV19 | 11 | NA | CASTADYGYTF
TRBJ2-3 | TRBV7-3 | 14 | NA | CASSPGQGTDTQYF
TRBJ2-7 | TRBV29-1 | 14 | NA | CSVVPGQGGYEQYF
TRBJ2-7 | TRBV7-7 | 16 | NA | CASSGGGQGLPYEQYF
TRBJ2-1 | TRBV4-3 | 16 | NA | CASSQETQGAYNEQFF
TRBJ2-5 | TRBV10-3 | 12 | NA | CAVRGHQETQYF
TRBJ2-7 | TRBV21-1 | 20 | NA | CASSIHLAGGRRSSSYEQYF
TRBJ1-2 | TRBV29-1 | 12 | NA | CSVEAGMGGYTF
TRBJ2-7 | TRBV10-3 | 15 | NA | CAISESGQGSYEQYF
TRBJ1-2 | TRBV29-1 | 14 | NA | CSVEDHRVGYGYTF
TRBJ2-1 | TRBV5-6 | 11 | NA | CASSMSLEQFF
TRBJ2-3 | TRBV15 | 14 | NA | CATSKSFSTDTQYF
TRBJ1-4 | TRBV16 | 15 | NA | CASSQIGPTNEKLFF
TRBJ1-5 | TRBV12-3/TRBV12-4 | 14 | NA | CASSQQSLNQPQHF
TRBJ2-5 | TRBV29-1 | 14 | NA | CSVEWDPGRETQYF
TRBJ1-2 | TRBV4-3 | 15 | NA | CASSQSRTGGDGYTF
TRBJ2-2 | TRBV20-1 | 17 | NA | CSARDLSGDGIAGELFF
TRBJ2-7 | TRBV23-1 | 13 | NA | CASSQSDTYEQYF
TRBJ2-7 | TRBV29-1 | 11 | NA | CSVHRGWEQYF
TRBJ2-3 | TRBV5-1 | 16 | NA | CASSLELAGITDTQYF
TRBJ2-3 | TRBV10-3 | 17 | NA | CAISEGLAGGYTDTQYF
TRBJ2-7 | TRBV28 | 14 | NA | CASTPPTGNYEQYF
TRBJ2-1 | TRBV6-2/TRBV6-3 | 13 | NA | CASAPGPNNEQFF
TRBJ1-5 | TRBV7-9 | 18 | medium-sized | CASSLADRGKDGNQPQHF
TRBJ1-1 | TRBV4-2 | 12 | NA | CASSLYYTEAFF
TRBJ2-1 | TRBV6-6 | 16 | NA | CASSPTGTTSYNEQFF
TRBJ1-1 | TRBV13 | 15 | NA | CASVQWEGANTEAFF
TRBJ2-7 | TRBV11-3 | 13 | NA | CASSSGGGYEQYF
TRBJ1-4 | TRBV7-9 | 15 | NA | CASSSATALGEKLFF
TRBJ2-1 | TRBV7-8 | 12 | NA | CASSSSPNEQFF